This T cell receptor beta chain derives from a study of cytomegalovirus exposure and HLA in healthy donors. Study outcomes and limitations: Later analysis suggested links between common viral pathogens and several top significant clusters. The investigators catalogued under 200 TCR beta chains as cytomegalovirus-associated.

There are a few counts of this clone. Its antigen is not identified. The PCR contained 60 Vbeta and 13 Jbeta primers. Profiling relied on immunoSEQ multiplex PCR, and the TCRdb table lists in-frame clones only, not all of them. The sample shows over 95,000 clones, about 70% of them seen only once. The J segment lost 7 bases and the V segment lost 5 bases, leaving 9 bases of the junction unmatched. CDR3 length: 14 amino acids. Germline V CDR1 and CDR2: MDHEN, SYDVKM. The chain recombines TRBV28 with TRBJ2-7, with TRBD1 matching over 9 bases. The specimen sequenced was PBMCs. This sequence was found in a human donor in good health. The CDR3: CASSLPGTGREQYF. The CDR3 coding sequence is TGTGCCAGCAGTCTACCCGGGACAGGGCGGGAGCAGTACTTC.